The 12 T cell receptor beta chains below come from one sample, sequenced in a study of blood T cell repertoires in COVID-19. Sequenced by immunoSEQ multiplex PCR; TCRdb stores in-frame clones only, minus some. The sample yields about 140,000 clones, approximately 82% seen once. The sequencing input was peripheral blood. All receptors derive from a human donor in a cohort sampled during active COVID-19.

This chain joins TRBV28 and TRBJ2-2; D remains ambiguous. V lost 2 bases, J lost 6 bases, and 13 bases lay in between. Germline V gene data show CDR1 as MDHEN and CDR2 as SYDVKM. This CDR3 has 15 residues. The CDR3 bases are TGTGCCAGCAGTTTAGGCATCCCCGTGCCCGGGGAGCTGTTTTTT. It yields the protein CASSLGIPVPGELFF.

The chain joins TRBV7-6 to TRBJ2-1; TRBD1 matches at 7 bases. This CDR3 comprises 20 residues. The V and J ends lost 3 bases and 0 bases, in that order; junction bases with no gene match: 17. CDR1 is SGHVS and CDR2 is FNYEAQ in the germline V gene. CDR3 in DNA: TGTGCCAGCAGCTTTTTGAAGGGCACAGGGGTCACAAACTCCTACAATGAGCAGTTCTTC. It translates to CASSFLKGTGVTNSYNEQFF.

V usage is TRBV5-1 and J usage is TRBJ2-7; the match to TRBD2 covers 9 bases. The germline V gene has CDR1 SGHRS and CDR2 YFSETQ. The CDR3 totals 16 residues. Trimming took 1 base from V and 1 from J; bases not matched to a gene: 6. The CDR3 is CASSLLTSGASYEQYF. For the CDR3, the DNA is TGCGCCAGCAGCTTGTTGACTAGCGGTGCTTCCTACGAGCAGTACTTC.

This clone has a single count. The CDR3, as DNA: TGCGCCAGCAGCCTCGGACAGGCCTCCAATGGCTACACCTTC. It translates to CASSLGQASNGYTF. The V and J genes are TRBV5-1 and TRBJ1-2; 7 bases map to TRBD1. The CDR3 totals 14 residues. Germline-derived CDR1 and CDR2 are SGHRS and YFSETQ. The trim removed 4 bases at V and 6 bases at J, leaving 9 bases unmatched.

CDR3: CASSLIYSSYNEQFF. CDR3 nucleotide sequence: TGTGCCAGCAGCTTAATATACAGCTCCTACAATGAGCAGTTCTTC. The chain links TRBV11-3 to TRBJ2-1; no definite D call. CDR3 size: 15 residues. Trimming shortened V by 2 bases and J by 0 bases, and 8 bases separated the two germline ends. Germline lookup yields CDR1 SGHNT and CDR2 YENEEA.

The rearrangement links TRBV23-1 to TRBJ2-7, with TRBD1 as a possible D gene (5 bases). TRBV23-1 is treated as an ORF (open reading frame) with a function not yet certain. V gave up 7 bases and J gave up 2 bases, with 18 bases separating them. The CDR3 has 15 residues. CDR3 nucleotide sequence: TGCGCCAGCACCCGTGCCGACAGAAAGCCCTACGAGCAGTACTTC. Amino acids: CASTRADRKPYEQYF.

The chain recombines TRBV15 with TRBJ1-5; D might be TRBD1 (5 bases). V lost 8 bases, J lost 0 bases, and 14 bases lay in between. This CDR3 is 15 amino acids long. Per germline, CDR1 LNHNV and CDR2 YYDKDF (reference sequence). CDR3 region: CATHPRDYSNQPQHF. The CDR3, as DNA: TGTGCCACCCACCCCAGGGATTATAGCAATCAGCCCCAGCATTTT.

The chain carries TRBV7-2 and TRBJ2-7; 11 bases are a match to TRBD2. This CDR3 has 16 amino acids. The V segment lost 0 bases and the J segment 0 bases; nucleotides outside the gene matches: 1. CDR1 SGHTA and CDR2 FQGNSA come from the germline V gene. CDR3 DNA: TGTGCCAGCAGCTTAGCCCTAGCGGGGGGCTCCTACGAGCAGTACTTC. The encoded protein is CASSLALAGGSYEQYF.

Only one count was recorded for this clone. The chain has TRBV19 and TRBJ1-3; D might be TRBD1 (6 bases). CDR3 length equals 16 residues. CDR1 is LNHDA and CDR2 is SQIVND in the germline V gene (reference sequence). V was pared by 1 base and J by 0 bases, with 10 bases between. The CDR3 loop is CASSIGGQSSGNTIYF. CDR3 DNA sequence: TGTGCCAGTAGTATAGGGGGACAAAGCTCTGGAAACACCATATATTTT.

Here the CDR3 DNA reads TGTGCCACCAAGACGAGGCGGGATGGCTACACCTTC. Translation: CATKTRRDGYTF. The V gene is TRBV12-3 or TRBV12-4, the J gene TRBJ1-2; D call uncertain. Trimming removed 10 bases at V and 6 bases at J, with 15 bases between. This CDR3 comprises 12 residues.

J is TRBJ1-2 and V is TRBV28; 9 positions match TRBD1. The ends lost 5 bases at V and 6 bases at J; junction bases unmatched: 13. This CDR3 has 16 amino acids. Germline V gives CDR1 MDHEN, CDR2 SYDVKM. The CDR3 coding sequence is TGTGCCAGCAGTACCCCCCCCCGGGACAGGGTCCATGGCTACACCTTC. Protein product: CASSTPPRDRVHGYTF.

The chain is built from TRBV5-1 and TRBJ1-2; tentative D call: TRBD1 (5 bases). Germline V gene sequence: CDR1 SGHRS, CDR2 YFSETQ. V was clipped by 0 bases and J by 3 bases, with 12 bases between them. The CDR3 has 15 amino acids. This CDR3 reads CASSLASGDHYGYTF. The DNA for the CDR3 is TGCGCCAGCAGCTTGGCCAGCGGGGACCACTATGGCTACACCTTC.